Listed below are T cell receptor beta chains from one sample, sequenced in a study of blood T cells in healthy people across ages. TCRdb recomputed calls from the 5' RACE reads with MiXCR, one row per CDR3 protein. The table has 1.5 million to 2 million distinct CDR3 sequences, 39% seen once. Sequencing was performed on blood. All receptors come from a human donor in good health. Both conserved end residues are part of each CDR3. A D gene is named only where the DNA matches it firmly. Some rows mark clone size as missing; the rest say once, few, many or name a class of expanded clone.

DNA: TGTGCCAGCAGCCCCGGGACAGACCGGCGTGGAGGCTACACCTTC
CDR3: CASSPGTDRRGGYTF
D: TRBD1
size: .
J: TRBJ1-2
V: TRBV11-2

DNA: TGTGCTAGTGGTTTTACGACAGGGCCGTCTGAAGCTTTCTTT
CDR3: CASGFTTGPSEAFF
D: TRBD1
size: .
J: TRBJ1-1
V: TRBV12-5

DNA: TGTGCCAGCAGCGCCGCCGGGAGAGGGTGGGTCGAAGAGACCCAGTACTTC
CDR3: CASSAAGRGWVEETQYF
D: .
size: .
J: TRBJ2-5
V: TRBV13

DNA: TGCAGCGTTGCCTCAATGAAGCGGGGTTCCACAGATACGCAGTATTTT
CDR3: CSVASMKRGSTDTQYF
D: TRBD2
size: few
J: TRBJ2-3
V: TRBV29-1

DNA: TGTGCCAGCAGCCCCTGGACTAGAGATACGCAGTATTTT
CDR3: CASSPWTRDTQYF
D: TRBD2
size: few
J: TRBJ2-3
V: TRBV7-2

DNA: TGCAGTGCTCCGACACTGAGCGAGCAGTACTTC
CDR3: CSAPTLSEQYF
D: .
size: .
J: TRBJ2-7
V: TRBV20-1

DNA: TGCGCCAGCAGACCGGCGGGGGGTGTTCAGTTCTTC
CDR3: CASRPAGGVQFF
D: TRBD2
size: .
J: TRBJ2-1
V: TRBV5-1

DNA: TGTGCCAGCAGTACATGGGACAGGGAAAGCACAGATACGCAGTATTTT
CDR3: CASSTWDRESTDTQYF
D: TRBD1
size: .
J: TRBJ2-3
V: TRBV28

DNA: TGCGCCAGCAGCCAAGATGGAAGGGCCGTATCCTACGAGCAGTACTTC
CDR3: CASSQDGRAVSYEQYF
D: .
size: .
J: TRBJ2-7
V: TRBV4-1

DNA: TGTGCCAGCACCCAGCAGGGACCACCCTACGAGCAGTACTTC
CDR3: CASTQQGPPYEQYF
D: .
size: .
J: TRBJ2-7
V: TRBV7-2

DNA: TGTGCCAGCAGCCAAGTTCGAGGTGACTATGGCTACACCTTC
CDR3: CASSQVRGDYGYTF
D: .
size: few
J: TRBJ1-2
V: TRBV4-2

DNA: TGTGCCAGCAGCATTCGGGGGGGACATACGCAGTATTTT
CDR3: CASSIRGGHTQYF
D: TRBD2
size: once
J: TRBJ2-3
V: TRBV7-2

DNA: TGCGCCAGTAGTGAATGGTCCGGCGGCTATGGCTACACCTTC
CDR3: CASSEWSGGYGYTF
D: .
size: .
J: TRBJ1-2
V: TRBV10-2

DNA: TGTGCCAGCAGTTTATGGGCAGGGGAGCGCGAGCAGTACTTC
CDR3: CASSLWAGEREQYF
D: .
size: few
J: TRBJ2-7
V: TRBV12-3/TRBV12-4

DNA: TGTGCCAGCAGCTCAGGACCCTATTCCCAGTACTTC
CDR3: CASSSGPYSQYF
D: .
size: few
J: TRBJ2-5
V: TRBV12-3/TRBV12-4